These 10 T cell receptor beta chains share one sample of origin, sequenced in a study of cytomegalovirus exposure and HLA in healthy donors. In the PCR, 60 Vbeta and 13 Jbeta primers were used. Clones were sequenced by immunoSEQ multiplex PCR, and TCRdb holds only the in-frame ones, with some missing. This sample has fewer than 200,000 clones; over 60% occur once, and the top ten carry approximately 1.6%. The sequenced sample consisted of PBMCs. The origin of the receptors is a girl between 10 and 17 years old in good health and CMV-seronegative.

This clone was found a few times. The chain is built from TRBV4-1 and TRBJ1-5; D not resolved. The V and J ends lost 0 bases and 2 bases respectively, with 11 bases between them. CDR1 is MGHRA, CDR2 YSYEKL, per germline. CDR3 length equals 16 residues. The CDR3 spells CASSQEYGEGNQPQHF. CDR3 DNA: TGCGCCAGCAGCCAAGAGTACGGGGAGGGCAATCAGCCCCAGCATTTT.

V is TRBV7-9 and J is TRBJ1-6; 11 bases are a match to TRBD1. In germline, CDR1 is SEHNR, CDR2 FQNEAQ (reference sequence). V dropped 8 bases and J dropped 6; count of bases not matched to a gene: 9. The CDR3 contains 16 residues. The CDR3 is CASSPGQGVGNSPLHF. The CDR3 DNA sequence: TGTGCCAGCTCGCCGGGACAGGGGGTGGGTAATTCACCCCTCCACTTT.

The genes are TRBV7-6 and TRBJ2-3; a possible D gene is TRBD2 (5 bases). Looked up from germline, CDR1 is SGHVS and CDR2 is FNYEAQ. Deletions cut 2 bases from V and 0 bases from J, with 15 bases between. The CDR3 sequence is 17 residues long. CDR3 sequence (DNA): TGTGCCAGCAGCTTACCGGACGGGGAGATTAGCACAGATACGCAGTATTTT. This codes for CASSLPDGEISTDTQYF.

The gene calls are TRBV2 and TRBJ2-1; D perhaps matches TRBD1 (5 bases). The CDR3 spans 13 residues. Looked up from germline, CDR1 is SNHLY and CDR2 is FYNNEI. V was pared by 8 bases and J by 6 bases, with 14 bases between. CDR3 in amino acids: CASRVGDGNEQFF. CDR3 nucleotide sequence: TGTGCCAGCCGGGTAGGGGATGGCAATGAGCAGTTCTTC.

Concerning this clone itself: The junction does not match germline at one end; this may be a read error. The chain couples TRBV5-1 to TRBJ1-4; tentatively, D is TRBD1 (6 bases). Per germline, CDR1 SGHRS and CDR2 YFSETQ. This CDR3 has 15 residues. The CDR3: CASSETGTTNEKLFF. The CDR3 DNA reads TGCGCCAGCAGCGAAACCGGGACAACGAATGAAAAACTGTTTTTT.

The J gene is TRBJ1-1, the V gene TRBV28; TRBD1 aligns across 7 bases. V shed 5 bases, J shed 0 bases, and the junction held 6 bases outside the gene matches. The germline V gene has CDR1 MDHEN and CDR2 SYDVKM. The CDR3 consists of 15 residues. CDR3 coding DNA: TGTGCCAGCAGTGCCACCGGGACAGTGAACACTGAAGCTTTCTTT. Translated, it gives CASSATGTVNTEAFF.

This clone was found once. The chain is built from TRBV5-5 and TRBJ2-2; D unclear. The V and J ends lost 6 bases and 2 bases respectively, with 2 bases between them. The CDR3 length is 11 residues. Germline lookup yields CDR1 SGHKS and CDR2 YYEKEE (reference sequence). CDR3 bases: TGTGCCAGCACAAACACCGGGGAGCTGTTTTTT. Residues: CASTNTGELFF.

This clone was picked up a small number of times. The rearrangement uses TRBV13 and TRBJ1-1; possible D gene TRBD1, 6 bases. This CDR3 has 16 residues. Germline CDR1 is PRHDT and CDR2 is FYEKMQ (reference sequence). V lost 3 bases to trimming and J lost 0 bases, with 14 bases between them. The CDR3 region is CASSFTGLELNTEAFF. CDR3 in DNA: TGTGCCAGCAGCTTTACAGGGCTGGAACTGAACACTGAAGCTTTCTTT. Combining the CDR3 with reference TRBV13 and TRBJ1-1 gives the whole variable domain AAGVIQSPRHLIKEKRETATLKCYPIPRHDTVYWYQQGPGQDPQFLISFYEKMQSDKGSIPDRFSAQQFSDYHSELNMSSLELGDSALYFCASSFTGLELNTEAFFGQGTRLTVV.

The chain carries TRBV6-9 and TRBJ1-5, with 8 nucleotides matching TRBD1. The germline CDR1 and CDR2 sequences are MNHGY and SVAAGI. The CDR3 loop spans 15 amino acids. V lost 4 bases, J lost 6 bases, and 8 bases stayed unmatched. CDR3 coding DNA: TGTGCCAGCAGTTTCGTGGACAGGGAGGGTCAGCCCCAGCATTTT. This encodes CASSFVDREGQPQHF.

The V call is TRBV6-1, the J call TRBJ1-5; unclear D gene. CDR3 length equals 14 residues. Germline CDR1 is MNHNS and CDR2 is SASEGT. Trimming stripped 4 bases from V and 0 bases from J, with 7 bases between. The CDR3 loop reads CASSAEYSNQPQHF. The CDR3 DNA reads TGTGCCAGCAGTGCAGAATATAGCAATCAGCCCCAGCATTTT.